These 30 T cell receptor beta chains share one sample of origin, sequenced in a study of cytomegalovirus exposure and HLA in healthy donors. 13 Jbeta primers and 60 Vbeta primers were used for the PCR. The data were produced by immunoSEQ multiplex PCR, yet TCRdb's version contains in-frame clones alone and is incomplete. The table has some 170,000 clones, roughly 82% seen once. Sequencing input: PBMCs. All receptors derive from a woman aged 50 to 60 in good health and CMV-seropositive.

CDR3 amino acids: CASSLALAGGETQYF. The CDR3 DNA follows: TGCGCCAGCAGCTTGGCACTAGCGGGGGGAGAGACCCAGTACTTC. The gene calls are TRBV5-1 and TRBJ2-5; 12 positions agree with TRBD2. The V and J ends lost 0 bases and 4 bases, in that order; junction bases with no gene match: 1. Germline V gene sequence: CDR1 SGHRS, CDR2 YFSETQ. This CDR3 spans 15 amino acids.

The genes are TRBV15 and TRBJ1-2; no firm D call. CDR1 is LNHNV and CDR2 is YYDKDF in the germline V gene (reference sequence). This CDR3 contains 13 residues. V was trimmed by 1 base and J by 0 bases, leaving 3 bases between them. CDR3 region: CATSRGANYGYTF. As DNA, the CDR3 is TGTGCCACCAGCAGAGGAGCTAACTATGGCTACACCTTC.

The rearrangement links TRBV18 to TRBJ2-1; D gene uncertain. V lost 6 bases, J lost 9 bases, and 21 bases lay in between. Germline assignment: CDR1 KGHSH and CDR2 LQKENI. This CDR3 has 15 residues. This chain's CDR3 is CASSQPGSTSIEQFF. In DNA form, the CDR3 reads TGTGCCAGCTCGCAACCGGGTTCAACCTCCATTGAGCAGTTCTTC.

V gene TRBV10-2 combines with J gene TRBJ1-1, with 7 bases matching TRBD1. V lost 6 bases, J lost 8 bases, and 9 bases stayed unmatched. Germline lookup yields CDR1 WSHSY and CDR2 SAAADI. This CDR3 is 13 amino acids long. In DNA form, the CDR3 reads TGCGCCAGCAGCCGCGAGGACAGGCGGGAAGCTTTCTTT. Translating it yields CASSREDRREAFF.

This clone was detected a few times. CDR3 DNA: TGTGCCAGCAGAAGACAGGGGCGTACGGGAGAGACCCAGTACTTC. As protein: CASRRQGRTGETQYF. V and J are TRBV25-1 and TRBJ2-5, with 8 nucleotides matching TRBD1. Germline V gene data show CDR1 as MGHDK and CDR2 as SYGVNS. J was trimmed by 4 bases and V by 6 bases; bases with no gene match: 10. The CDR3 covers 15 residues.

V and J are TRBV10-3 and TRBJ1-1; D is possibly TRBD1 (6 bases). CDR3 length: 14 residues. CDR1 is ENHRY and CDR2 is SYGVKD in the germline V gene. Trimming took 2 bases from V and 7 from J, leaving 14 bases between them. The CDR3 DNA is TGTGCCATCAGTGAGAGGGGGGGCAGGGTTGAAGCTTTCTTT. This sequence encodes CAISERGGRVEAFF.

The chain combines TRBV27 with TRBJ1-1, with D unclear. CDR3 length equals 14 residues. The germline V and J ends were trimmed by 0 bases and 4 bases, with 9 bases remaining between them. Germline V gene data show CDR1 as MNHEY and CDR2 as SMNVEV (reference sequence). The CDR3 coding sequence is TGTGCCAGCAGTTTATCGGCCAGGTCCACTGAAGCTTTCTTT. Protein: CASSLSARSTEAFF.

The genes are TRBV13 and TRBJ2-7; D not certain. V lost 1 base, J lost 7 bases, and 8 bases lay in between. Per germline, CDR1 PRHDT and CDR2 FYEKMQ (reference sequence). This CDR3 region has 12 residues. CDR3 residues: CASSLAAEEQYF. The CDR3 DNA reads as TGTGCCAGCAGCTTAGCCGCTGAGGAGCAGTACTTC.

This clone was observed a handful of times. The chain couples TRBV6-1 to TRBJ2-1; TRBD2 aligns across 13 bases. CDR1 and CDR2 (germline): MNHNS, SASEGT. J lost 8 bases, V lost 2 bases, and 6 bases had no gene match. There are 16 residues in the CDR3. The CDR3 region is CASSELTSGGAHEQFF. The CDR3 bases are TGTGCCAGCAGTGAACTCACTAGCGGGGGGGCGCATGAGCAGTTCTTC.

The chain links TRBV11-2 to TRBJ2-3, with D unclear. Trimming stripped 0 bases from V and 8 bases from J, with 9 bases between. The CDR3 sequence is 13 residues long. Germline CDR1 SGHAT, CDR2 FQNNGV. The CDR3 loop is CASSLDSVATQYF. DNA of the CDR3: TGTGCCAGCAGCTTAGATTCAGTGGCTACGCAGTATTTT.

The chain joins TRBV11-3 to TRBJ2-3, with D tentatively TRBD2 (5 bases). This CDR3 has 13 residues. The V end lost 3 bases, the J end lost 3 bases, and 7 bases lay between the germline ends. Germline CDR1 and CDR2: SGHNT and YENEEA. Here the CDR3 DNA reads TGTGCCAGCAGCTTTCTAGCAACAGATACGCAGTATTTT. Its protein product is CASSFLATDTQYF.

About this clone itself: This CDR3 fails to terminate in the conserved phenylalanine or tryptophan, so it likely reflects a read error. The chain combines TRBV30 with TRBJ1-2; TRBD1 matches 7 bases. Per the germline V gene, CDR1 is GTSNPN and CDR2 is SVGIG (reference sequence). CDR3 length: 11 amino acids. The trim removed 3 bases at V and 7 bases at J, leaving 2 bases unmatched. The CDR3 protein is CAWSDRAGYTI. In DNA form, the CDR3 reads TGTGCCTGGAGCGACAGGGCTGGCTACACCATC.

The chain uses TRBV7-2 and TRBJ2-4; D is unclear. The germline V gene has CDR1 SGHTA and CDR2 FQGNSA. The V end lost 5 bases, the J end lost 7 bases, and 6 bases lay between the germline ends. The CDR3 length is 11 residues. CDR3 coding DNA: TGTGCCAGCAGCCTCGCGAACATTCAGTACTTC. Translating gives CASSLANIQYF.

In its sample, this clone was seen once. The CDR3 here is CASSGQAGSYGYTF. The CDR3 bases are TGCGCCAGCAGCGGCCAGGCGGGCAGCTATGGCTACACCTTC. The chain recombines TRBV5-1 with TRBJ1-2; no reliable D call. The CDR3 totals 14 residues. Trimming removed 4 bases from V and 4 bases from J, with 14 bases in between. CDR1 is SGHRS and CDR2 is YFSETQ in the germline V gene. The full variable domain, rest sourced from reference TRBV5-1 and TRBJ1-2, is KAGVTQTPRYLIKTRGQQVTLSCSPISGHRSVSWYQQTPGQGLQFLFEYFSETQRNKGNFPGRFSGRQFSNSRSEMNVSTLELGDSALYLCASSGQAGSYGYTFGSGTRLTVV.

This clone came up once. The chain has TRBV4-1 and TRBJ2-2; 8 bases fit TRBD1. This CDR3 contains 17 residues. Germline V gene lookup returns CDR1 MGHRA and CDR2 YSYEKL. The ends lost 8 bases at V and 1 base at J; junction bases unmatched: 12. CDR3 in amino acids: CASGLSLGQGNTGELFF. Written as DNA, the CDR3 is TGCGCCAGCGGCCTGTCCTTAGGACAGGGGAACACCGGGGAGCTGTTTTTT.

This clone was counted a few times. This chain connects TRBV11-2 to TRBJ1-1; tentative D call: TRBD1 (5 bases). The V end lost 5 bases, the J end lost 11 bases, and 18 bases lay between the germline ends. Germline CDR1 and CDR2: SGHAT and FQNNGV. This CDR3 is 13 amino acids long. This CDR3 reads CASSRTYRRGAFF. The CDR3 nucleotides are TGTGCCAGCAGCCGCACGTACAGAAGGGGTGCTTTCTTT.

This rearrangement joins TRBV2 to TRBJ2-5; D is perhaps TRBD2 (5 bases). Trimming removed 4 bases from V and 5 bases from J, with 23 bases in between. CDR3 length equals 17 residues. The V gene's germline CDR1 is SNHLY and CDR2 FYNNEI. The CDR3 DNA sequence: TGTGCCAGCAGTGCACGGACCGGGTCACGCAAGCGGGAGACCCAGTACTTC. Its protein is CASSARTGSRKRETQYF.

This clone has only one observation. In DNA, the CDR3 is TGTGCCAGCAGCGTAGGAAATTCGAGAAGGAACACTGAAGCTTTCTTT. It translates to CASSVGNSRRNTEAFF. The rearrangement uses TRBV9 and TRBJ1-1, with D unclear. Germline loops: CDR1 SGDLS, CDR2 YYNGEE. V dropped 0 bases and J dropped 1 base, with 13 bases sitting between them. The CDR3 spans 16 residues.

In its sample, this clone was seen a few times. The rearrangement uses TRBV7-9 and TRBJ2-7; 10 bases match TRBD1. The J segment lost 3 bases and the V segment lost 0 bases, leaving 2 bases of the junction unmatched. This CDR3 is 15 amino acids long. CDR1 and CDR2 (germline): SEHNR, FQNEAQ (reference sequence). The CDR3 spells CASSLARTGGYEQYF. The CDR3 nucleotides are TGTGCCAGCAGCTTAGCCAGGACAGGGGGCTACGAGCAGTACTTC.

The CDR3 sequence: CSVALLAGPYNEQFF. The CDR3 nucleotides are TGCAGCGTTGCCCTACTAGCGGGGCCATACAATGAGCAGTTCTTC. This chain connects TRBV29-1 to TRBJ2-1; TRBD2 matches 10 bases. Trimming took 4 bases from V and 4 from J; bases not matched to a gene: 7. Germline lookup yields CDR1 SQVTM and CDR2 ANQGSEA. The CDR3 spans 15 residues.

The chain joins TRBV29-1 to TRBJ2-1; D may be TRBD2 (6 bases). Germline values: CDR1 SQVTM, CDR2 ANQGSEA. V was cut by 3 bases and J by 0 bases, with 6 bases left in between. The CDR3 spans 13 residues. This chain's CDR3 is CSVEGGSYNEQFF. CDR3 in DNA: TGCAGCGTTGAGGGGGGCTCCTACAATGAGCAGTTCTTC.

The chain couples TRBV27 to TRBJ1-2, with TRBD1 as a possible D gene (6 bases). Germline V gene sequence: CDR1 MNHEY, CDR2 SMNVEV (reference sequence). V lost 3 bases and J lost 2, with 7 bases in between. The CDR3 is 13 residues long. CDR3 amino acids: CASSFQGNYGYTF. The CDR3 nucleotides read TGTGCCAGCAGTTTCCAGGGGAACTATGGCTACACCTTC.

Note on this clone: A read error may produce the germline difference seen at one junction end. The chain is built from TRBV2 and TRBJ2-7; TRBD2 agrees at 11 bases. Germline CDR1 is SNHLY and CDR2 is FYNNEI. The CDR3 totals 15 residues. The CDR3 region is CASREGTSGHYEQYF. For the CDR3, the DNA is TGTGCCAGCAGGGAAGGGACTAGCGGACACTACGAGCAGTACTTC.

The gene calls are TRBV15 and TRBJ2-7, with a tentative D call TRBD2 (5 bases). This CDR3 is 14 amino acids long. The ends were cut back, 2 bases at V and 7 bases at J, with 15 bases in the middle. The V gene's germline CDR1 is LNHNV and CDR2 YYDKDF (reference sequence). CDR3 sequence (DNA): TGTGCCACCAGCAGAACTCGGGATTTTCTGGAGCAGTACTTC. This sequence encodes CATSRTRDFLEQYF.

This sequence joins TRBV4-1 and TRBJ1-2; D may be TRBD1 (6 bases). Germline V lookup: CDR1 MGHRA, CDR2 YSYEKL. The CDR3 extends over 15 amino acids. The germline V and J ends were trimmed by 2 bases and 6 bases, with 16 bases remaining between them. The CDR3, as DNA: TGCGCCAGCAGCCAACCGGCCAGGGGAGTTCATGGCTACACCTTC. Its protein product is CASSQPARGVHGYTF.

The sample holds one count of this clone. V and J are TRBV28 and TRBJ1-1; 9 positions match TRBD1. Trimming removed 7 bases from V and 4 bases from J; junction bases left unmatched: 10. There are 15 residues in the CDR3. Germline V lookup: CDR1 MDHEN, CDR2 SYDVKM. CDR3 in amino acids: CASNAYRGRVTEAFF. CDR3 in DNA: TGTGCCAGCAATGCCTACAGGGGGCGAGTCACTGAAGCTTTCTTT. Using reference TRBV28 and TRBJ1-1 for the parts outside the CDR3, the full variable domain is DVKVTQSSRYLVKRTGEKVFLECVQDMDHENMFWYRQDPGLGLRLIYFSYDVKMKEKGDIPEGYSVSREKKERFSLILESASTNQTSMYLCASNAYRGRVTEAFFGQGTRLTVV.

The chain recombines TRBV19 with TRBJ1-5; D gene unclear. The germline CDR1 and CDR2 sequences are LNHDA and SQIVND (reference sequence). Trimming shortened V by 7 bases and J by 7 bases, and 14 bases separated the two germline ends. This CDR3 is 13 amino acids long. The CDR3 DNA follows: TGTGCCAGTACCAAAGGAGCGGAGCAGCCCCAGCATTTT. Translating it yields CASTKGAEQPQHF.

This clone showed up just a few times. The genes are TRBV28 and TRBJ1-5, with TRBD1 matching 12 bases. The CDR3 covers 21 residues. Unmatched junction bases numbered 17, after V lost 5 bases and J lost 0 bases. CDR1 is MDHEN, CDR2 SYDVKM, per germline. For the CDR3, the DNA is TGTGCCAGCAGTCCAGGATACACGGGACAGGGGGCGCGGGATAGCAATCAGCCCCAGCATTTT. This gives the protein CASSPGYTGQGARDSNQPQHF.

The chain recombines TRBV6-1 with TRBJ1-3; 9 bases line up with TRBD1. The CDR3 is 15 amino acids. J was trimmed by 3 bases and V by 6 bases; bases with no gene match: 6. Germline V gives CDR1 MNHNS, CDR2 SASEGT. The CDR3 DNA reads as TGTGCCAGCAGCCAACAGGGGGCCGTTGGAAACACCATATATTTT. It translates to CASSQQGAVGNTIYF.

This clone is a singleton in its sample. V usage is TRBV5-8 and J usage is TRBJ1-2; D ambiguous. Germline-derived CDR1 and CDR2 are SGHTS and YDEGEE. V gave up 2 bases and J gave up 5 bases, with 13 bases separating them. The CDR3 covers 14 residues. Here the CDR3 DNA reads TGTGCCAGCAGCTTCCGAGGGATCGTTTATGGCTACACCTTC. Translated: CASSFRGIVYGYTF.